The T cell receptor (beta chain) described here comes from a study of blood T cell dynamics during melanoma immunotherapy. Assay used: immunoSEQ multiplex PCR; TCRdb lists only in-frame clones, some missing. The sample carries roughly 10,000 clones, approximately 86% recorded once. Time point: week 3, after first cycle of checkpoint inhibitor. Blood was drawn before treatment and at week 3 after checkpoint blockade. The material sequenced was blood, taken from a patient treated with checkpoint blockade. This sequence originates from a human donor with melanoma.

CDR3 residues: CASSPWTSGRFEQYF. CDR3 nucleotides: TGTGCCAGCAGCCCTTGGACTAGCGGGAGGTTCGAGCAGTACTTC. This rearrangement joins TRBV7-9 to TRBJ2-7, with 14 bases identical to TRBD2. Germline V gene lookup returns CDR1 SEHNR and CDR2 FQNEAQ (reference sequence). The CDR3 has 15 residues. V was clipped by 5 bases and J by 6 bases; unmatched bases: 6. The full variable domain, with the rest looked up from reference TRBV7-9 and TRBJ2-7, is DTGVSQNPRHKITKRGQNVTFRCDPISEHNRLYWYRQTLGQGPEFLTYFQNEAQLEKSRLLSDRFSAERPKGSFSTLEIQRTEQGDSAMYLCASSPWTSGRFEQYFGPGTRLTVT.